This T cell receptor (beta chain) derives from a study of yellow fever vaccine responses in identical twins (dated by TCRdb to the late 2010s). Background for the entire study: In identical twins, the study followed T cell clones that responded to the vaccine with precision. Results the study describes overall, beyond this receptor: The authors reported that the T cell response to vaccination in identical twins appeared partly convergent and partly personalized.

V sheds 1 base and J sheds 2 bases, leaving 6 bases between their ends. From a lookup of the germline V gene, CDR1 and CDR2 are MGHRA and YSYEKL. The CDR3 contains 13 residues, cysteine and phenylalanine counted. Only CDR3 DNA is held: 39 bases, read in frame from base 1. The method behind the library was RT-PCR. The sequencer was an Illumina HiSeq 2500. The public reads were reanalyzed by TCRdb: fastp trimming at Q25, MiXCR alignment, in-frame beta chains only. Here each entry gathers all rows of one CDR3 protein and keeps the most common genes and DNA. The sample contains 1,500 to 2,000 distinct CDR3 sequences, approximately 88% of them found a single time. The top ten clonotypes cover approximately 5.4% of the sample. Regarding this clonotype: Its antigen has not been determined. The record has no base qualities; no much larger clone is one base away.

Sequences were derived from T cells from blood (PBMCs), unsorted or a sorted subset (not recorded which), sampled before or after yellow fever vaccination (not recorded which). This TCR was sampled from a woman under 30 who received the yellow fever vaccine. Donor details come from another sample of the same person, matched by shared clones. The chain is made from TRBV4-1 and TRBJ2-7, and the D gene may be TRBD2, 5 bases matching. The sequence in DNA is TGCGCCAGCAGCCAAGGGAGGCCCTACGAGCAGTACTTC. Translated, it gives CASSQGRPYEQYF.